Below, 25 T cell receptor beta chains from the same sample are listed, as sequenced in a study of CD8 T cells in ankylosing spondylitis. Study-level results: A motif in TCR beta, a set of eight highly homologous variants, appeared characteristic of ankylosing spondylitis blood.

TCRdb reprocessed the 5' RACE reads via MiXCR and lists one record per CDR3 protein. The sample records approximately 540,000 distinct CDR3 sequences, roughly 13% being singletons. These TCRs are of unknown antigen specificity. The sample taken for sequencing was blood, either unsorted or a sorted T cell fraction (not recorded which). Source of these receptors: a male donor with ankylosing spondylitis.

This clonotype came up a few times. The CDR3: CASSRLAGLNEQFF. The CDR3 region has the DNA TGTGCCAGCAGTCGACTAGCGGGTCTCAATGAGCAGTTCTTC. The rearrangement joins TRBV12-3 or TRBV12-4 to TRBJ2-1; 10 nucleotides match TRBD2. CDR3 length equals 14 residues. Unmatched junction bases numbered 4, after V lost 5 bases and J lost 6 bases.

V and J are TRBV10-3 and TRBJ2-7; TRBD1 is a possible D gene (6 bases). Trimming pared 2 bases from V and 2 bases from J, leaving 7 bases between. CDR1 is ENHRY and CDR2 is SYGVKD in the germline V gene. This CDR3 region has 13 residues. The CDR3 region is CAISEGQTYEQYV. The CDR3 nucleotides are TGTGCCATCAGTGAGGGACAGACCTACGAGCAGTACGTC.

The gene calls are TRBV20-1 and TRBJ2-5, with D unresolved. The CDR3 is made up of 13 amino acids. The germline V and J ends were trimmed by 7 bases and 4 bases, with 16 bases remaining between them. The germline V gene has CDR1 DFQATT and CDR2 SNEGSKA (reference sequence). The CDR3 coding sequence is TGCAGTGTCCCGACGAGCGATAGAGAGACCCAGTACTTC. Translation: CSVPTSDRETQYF.

The chain has TRBV5-1 and TRBJ2-5, with 9 bases fitting TRBD2. Germline loops: CDR1 SGHRS, CDR2 YFSETQ. This CDR3 comprises 17 residues. With 1 base clipped from V and 4 bases from J, the junction kept 11 bases outside the gene matches. The CDR3 protein is CASSLNPSGTTGETQYF. The CDR3, as DNA: TGCGCCAGCAGCTTGAACCCTAGCGGGACAACCGGAGAGACCCAGTACTTC.

This clonotype has a count of ten or more. At one of its ends the junction is not consistent with the germline gene, which may arise from a read error. The V and J genes are TRBV5-1 and TRBJ2-1, with a tentative D call TRBD1 (5 bases). The CDR3 extends over 12 amino acids. Germline V lookup: CDR1 SGHRS, CDR2 YFSETQ. As DNA, the CDR3 is TGTGCCAGCAGCTTAGGGGTGAATGAGCAGTTCTTC. It translates to CASSLGVNEQFF. Looking up the rest from reference TRBV5-1 and TRBJ2-1 gives the full variable domain: KAGVTQTPRYLIKTRGQQVTLSCSPISGHRSVSWYQQTPGQGLQFLFEYFSETQRNKGNFPGRFSGRQFSNSRSEMNVSTLELGDSALYLCASSLGVNEQFFGPGTRLTVL.

Comments on this clonotype: One junction end disagrees with the germline gene, perhaps due to a read error. This sequence joins TRBV4-2 and TRBJ1-6; TRBD1 might be the D (6 bases). Germline CDR1 and CDR2: LGHNA and YNFKEQ. The CDR3 spans 15 residues. The CDR3 spells CASSKEGGRDSPLHF. CDR3 nucleotides: TGTGCCAGCAGCAAAGAGGGGGGGCGCGATTCACCCCTCCACTTT.

This clonotype has a count of ten or more. V gene TRBV15 combines with J gene TRBJ2-1, with no clear D. Trimming cost V 3 bases and J 8 bases, with 8 bases left between them. The CDR3 length is 12 residues. Germline CDR1 reads LNHNV; CDR2 reads YYDKDF (reference sequence). The DNA for the CDR3 is TGTGCCACCAGCAGGGCCCGATATGAGCAGTTCTTC. Its protein product is CATSRARYEQFF.

This clonotype was detected once. This chain joins TRBV9 and TRBJ1-1; 8 positions agree with TRBD1. The germline gives CDR1 SGDLS, CDR2 YYNGEE. The CDR3 runs to 14 residues. Trimming at V came to 4 bases and at J to 5 bases, leaving 7 bases not matched to a gene. The CDR3 is CASSPGQGWTEAFF. The CDR3 DNA follows: TGTGCCAGCAGCCCCGGACAGGGCTGGACTGAAGCTTTCTTT. The variable domain in full, with the rest retrieved from reference TRBV9 and TRBJ1-1, is DSGVTQTPKHLITATGQRVTLRCSPRSGDLSVYWYQQSLDQGLQFLIQYYNGEERAKGNILERFSAQQFPDLHSELNLSSLELGDSALYFCASSPGQGWTEAFFGQGTRLTVV.

Only a few counts were recorded for this clonotype. The chain uses TRBV11-2 and TRBJ2-5; 7 bases are a match to TRBD2. V lost 5 bases, J lost 3 bases, and 12 bases stayed unmatched. Germline CDR1 and CDR2: SGHAT and FQNNGV. This CDR3 region has 16 residues. The CDR3 region is CASSTRLAVPKETQYF. CDR3 DNA: TGTGCCAGCAGCACCCGACTAGCAGTACCCAAAGAGACCCAGTACTTC.

The genes are TRBV7-9 and TRBJ2-2; a possible D gene is TRBD2 (6 bases). The CDR3 has 16 amino acids. V was trimmed by 5 bases and J by 5 bases, leaving 18 bases between them. Germline CDR1 is SEHNR and CDR2 is FQNEAQ (reference sequence). The CDR3 protein is CASSLGISGVTGELFF. The CDR3 coding sequence is TGTGCCAGCAGCCTCGGGATTAGCGGTGTGACCGGGGAGCTGTTTTTT.

This clonotype was seen at least ten times. The chain joins TRBV12-3 or TRBV12-4 to TRBJ1-1, with D possibly TRBD1 on 5 matching bases. The ends were cut back, 7 bases at V and 4 bases at J, with 16 bases in the middle. The CDR3 runs to 14 residues. In DNA, the CDR3 is TGTGCCAGCACCCTAGTCCAGGGCAGCACTGAAGCTTTCTTT. This sequence encodes CASTLVQGSTEAFF.

This chain connects TRBV24-1 to TRBJ1-2; 9 bases are a match to TRBD1. The V gene's germline CDR1 is KGHDR and CDR2 SFDVKD. V shed 2 bases and J 6 bases; nucleotides not matched to a gene: 9. The CDR3 loop spans 16 amino acids. As DNA, the CDR3 is TGTGCCACCAGTGATTCGACACTGGACAGGGGAGATGGCTACACCTTC. Its protein is CATSDSTLDRGDGYTF.

This sequence joins TRBV12-3 or TRBV12-4 and TRBJ2-1; 9 nucleotides line up with TRBD1. The CDR3 is 16 residues long. After removal of 7 bases from V and 0 bases from J, the junction contained 7 bases not matched to a gene. CDR3 residues: CASTLGQGSSYNEQFF. CDR3 in DNA: TGTGCCAGCACCCTAGGACAGGGGAGCTCCTACAATGAGCAGTTCTTC.

This clonotype was found a few times. The V and J genes are TRBV15 and TRBJ2-1, with D possibly TRBD1 on 6 matching bases. The CDR3 spans 16 residues. The germline V gene encodes CDR1 LNHNV and CDR2 YYDKDF (reference sequence). V was cut by 0 bases and J by 5 bases, with 14 bases left in between. CDR3 sequence: CATSRDWTDSDNEQFF. The CDR3 nucleotides read TGTGCCACCAGCAGAGATTGGACAGACAGTGACAATGAGCAGTTCTTC.

The chain employs TRBV7-9 and TRBJ1-3, with a weak D call TRBD1 (6 bases). This CDR3 comprises 16 residues. The V gene's germline CDR1 is SEHNR and CDR2 FQNEAQ (reference sequence). The V end lost 2 bases, the J end lost 2 bases, and 13 bases lay between the germline ends. CDR3 in amino acids: CASSLPAGEAGNTIYF. CDR3 coding DNA: TGTGCCAGCAGCTTACCGGCAGGGGAGGCTGGAAACACCATATATTTT.

Remarks on this clonotype: Since a much larger clone is just one base distant, this may be a read error. J is TRBJ2-1 and V is TRBV5-5, with TRBD2 as a possible D gene (5 bases). CDR1 and CDR2 (germline): SGHKS, YYEKEE (reference sequence). The length of the CDR3 is 15 residues. CDR3 region: CASSFIGNSSNEQFF. CDR3 nucleotide sequence: TGTGCCAGCAGCTTTATCGGGAACTCCTCCAATGAGCAGTTCTTC.

Written as DNA, the CDR3 is TGCGCCAGCCTCCCCGTGGGACAGGGGGACACTGAAGCTTTCTTT. It codes for CASLPVGQGDTEAFF. The chain has TRBV5-1 and TRBJ1-1; 11 bases are shared with TRBD1. V trimming: 7 bases; J trimming: 3 bases; junction bases outside the gene matches: 8. This CDR3 contains 15 residues. Germline CDR1 and CDR2: SGHRS and YFSETQ.

At least ten counts were recorded for this clonotype. CDR3 region: CASSPTQETQYF. Here the CDR3 DNA reads TGTGCCAGCAGCCCAACACAAGAGACCCAGTACTTC. V and J are TRBV27 and TRBJ2-5; D not resolved. This CDR3 is built from 12 residues. CDR1 is MNHEY and CDR2 is SMNVEV in the germline V gene (reference sequence). V was cut by 6 bases and J by 2 bases, with 7 bases left in between.

This clonotype was found a few times. This rearrangement joins TRBV20-1 to TRBJ2-7, with no clear D. This CDR3 is built from 10 residues. Trimming pared 5 bases from V and 4 bases from J, leaving 6 bases between. CDR1 DFQATT and CDR2 SNEGSKA come from the germline V gene (reference sequence). The CDR3 region has the DNA TGCAGTGCTGGATCTTACGAGCAGTACGTC. Amino acids: CSAGSYEQYV.

This clonotype was counted a few times. The genes are TRBV4-1 and TRBJ2-5; the D is unclear. Trimming shortened V by 1 base and J by 6 bases, and 9 bases separated the two germline ends. The CDR3 is 13 amino acids. Germline V lookup: CDR1 MGHRA, CDR2 YSYEKL. The DNA of the CDR3 is TGCGCCAGCAGCCAAGTAACAGTGCAGACCCAGTACTTC. It encodes CASSQVTVQTQYF.

This chain joins TRBV15 and TRBJ1-4; no definite D call. Trimming cost V 7 bases and J 8 bases, with 14 bases left between them. Looked up from germline, CDR1 is LNHNV and CDR2 is YYDKDF (reference sequence). This CDR3 is built from 13 residues. The CDR3 DNA is TGTGCCACCAACCTTAACCCGGGGGAAAAACTGTTTTTT. This gives the protein CATNLNPGEKLFF.

CDR3 DNA: TGTGCCAGCAGCATGGGTCCAGCAAACACTGAAGCTTTCTTT. Translating gives CASSMGPANTEAFF. The chain joins TRBV7-9 to TRBJ1-1; no definite D call. This CDR3 has 14 amino acids. CDR1 is SEHNR, CDR2 FQNEAQ, per germline (reference sequence). V was clipped by 5 bases and J by 2 bases, with 12 bases between them.

The V call is TRBV7-9, the J call TRBJ2-7, with 7 bases lining up with TRBD2. Germline loops: CDR1 SEHNR, CDR2 FQNEAQ (reference sequence). This CDR3 spans 16 amino acids. V was pared by 3 bases and J by 1 base, with 9 bases of the junction left unmatched. CDR3 amino acids: CASSLGGEGNSYEQYV. In DNA, the CDR3 is TGTGCCAGCAGCTTGGGAGGGGAGGGCAATTCCTACGAGCAGTACGTC.

This clonotype was seen ten or more times. This chain connects TRBV24-1 to TRBJ2-3; D remains unclear. With 6 bases removed from V and 5 bases from J, the gap between germline ends came to 14 bases. This CDR3 is built from 14 residues. From germline, CDR1 is KGHDR and CDR2 SFDVKD. The CDR3 loop is CATSSDGYKDTQYF. The CDR3 coding sequence is TGTGCCACCAGTTCCGACGGGTACAAAGATACGCAGTATTTT.

The chain is built from TRBV7-9 and TRBJ2-7, with 15 bases identical to TRBD2. Germline V CDR1 and CDR2: SEHNR, FQNEAQ (reference sequence). The CDR3 is 16 amino acids. Germline trimming cut 1 base from V and 6 bases from J; bases unmatched to any gene: 4. The CDR3 nucleotides read TGTGCCAGCAGCTTAGGACCGGGACTAGCGGGAGGCGAGCAGTACTTC. Translation: CASSLGPGLAGGEQYF.